Sequencing of this T cell receptor beta chain was carried out in a study of T cells in Graves' hyperthyroidism and ophthalmopathy. The germline CDR1 and CDR2 sequences are SGHTA and FQGNSA. CDR3 length equals 15 residues. Newly diagnosed hyperthyroidism patients aged 18 to 65 years had disease lasting under 2 months. Uncontrolled infection, other autoimmune disease, pregnancy and lactation each barred patients from inclusion. For the diagnoses, clinical symptoms, serum thyroxine and TRAb, thyroid ultrasound and orbital computed tomography were used. Remarks on this clonotype: One end of the junction varies from germline; a read error may be responsible.

Researchers took RNA transcripts and amplified the TCR beta CDR3 regions from them. The TCR CDR3 was amplified in a first-round RT-PCR using the HTBI primer set. TCRdb itself ran the multiplex PCR reads through MiXCR, one entry per CDR3 protein. The sample yields about 690,000 distinct CDR3 sequences, 15% to 20% seen once. Material: blood. This sequence was found in a man aged 50 to 59 with Graves' hyperthyroidism. The J gene is TRBJ2-1, the V gene TRBV7-2; tentative D call: TRBD2 (6 bases). This CDR3 reads CASGLEGTVYNEQFF. CDR3 nucleotide sequence: TGTGCCAGCGGCTTAGAAGGGACTGTCTACAATGAGCAGTTCTTC.